This T cell receptor (beta chain) was sequenced in a study of shared clonotypes between healthy human individuals. Across the study: Per donor, CD8 memory used one plate, CD8 naive used two, CD4 memory used three and CD4 naive used three. The study's findings and limits: Rarefaction showed that sequencing of sorted subsets was incomplete (despite large depth). A handful of donors had 4% to 6.5% of their naive CD4 clonotypes in common.

The V gene lost 3 bases and the J gene lost 2 bases, with 17 bases spanning the gap. The CDR3 sequence is 17 residues long. Germline CDR1 and CDR2: LNHDA and SQIVND (reference sequence). Samples underwent the assay at deep level. Using immunoSEQ multiplex PCR, the repertoire was profiled, and TCRdb retains in-frame clones only, with some absent. The sample has around 650,000 clones, about 96% seen once; the top ten hold less than 0.13%. Only CD45RO-negative cells positively selected for CCR7 counted as naive CD8 cells, so terminally differentiated effector memory CD45RA+ cells were excluded. This clone occurred once. Its antigen is as yet unknown.

The chain has TRBV19 and TRBJ1-5, with D unresolved. This TCR was sampled from a woman aged 30 to 39 in good health. The sample was naive CD8+ T cells sorted from blood. In DNA, the CDR3 is TGTGCCAGTAGTATGGACTCTTACAAGGAGGGCAATCAGCCCCAGCATTTT. It yields the protein CASSMDSYKEGNQPQHF.